This TCR beta chain stems from a study of blood T cell repertoires in COVID-19. Overall study context: Both acute and convalescent COVID-19 samples were obtained from the United States, Italy and Spain. T cells, B-cell-depleted T cells, or PBMCs provided the cDNA or gDNA that served as material.

Per germline, CDR1 SEHNR and CDR2 FQNEAQ (reference sequence). This CDR3 is built from 14 residues. Trimming took 4 bases from V and 8 from J, leaving 16 bases between them. As processed by the authors: Estimation of nucleated cell counts was performed using reference gene primer amplification. Assay: immunoSEQ multiplex PCR; the TCRdb copy retains only in-frame clones and omits some. Clone size and V and J calls were adopted from that table, with D and trimming inferred from the DNA. Of some 170,000 clones in the sample, roughly 81% were seen once. The TCR was taken from a man aged 35 to 55 with acute or convalescent COVID-19. The chain employs TRBV7-9 and TRBJ2-3; D is possibly TRBD1 (5 bases). Sequencing used peripheral blood. This CDR3 is CASSSLTVLGTQYF. The CDR3 nucleotides are TGTGCCAGCAGCTCCCTGACAGTCCTGGGTACGCAGTATTTT.